Each of the 7 T cell receptor beta chains below was sequenced from the same sample in a study of cytomegalovirus exposure and HLA in healthy donors. A multiplex PCR was run with 60 Vbeta primers and 13 Jbeta primers. TCRdb's copy holds only in-frame clones and misses some; the assay was immunoSEQ multiplex PCR. This sample has around 62,000 clones, with over 70% found just once. Sequencing was carried out using PBMCs. These receptors came from a male donor in good health and CMV-seropositive.

The chain carries TRBV4-1 and TRBJ2-6; D uncertain. Germline V gene lookup returns CDR1 MGHRA and CDR2 YSYEKL. The CDR3 spans 17 residues. With 4 bases removed from V and 0 bases from J, the gap between germline ends came to 13 bases. The CDR3, as DNA: TGCGCCAGCAGCCTCTCGTCCGAGATCTCTGGGGCCAACGTCCTGACTTTC. It codes for CASSLSSEISGANVLTF.

The genes are TRBV6-5 and TRBJ1-2; D is unresolved. V dropped 6 bases and J dropped 2 bases, with 13 bases sitting between them. From germline, CDR1 is MNHEY and CDR2 SVGAGI. The CDR3 runs 14 residues. The CDR3: CASSTSRLNYGYTF. For the CDR3, the DNA is TGTGCCAGCAGCACCTCGCGGTTAAACTATGGCTACACCTTC.

The V and J genes are TRBV5-1 and TRBJ2-7, with 8 bases matching TRBD1. Germline V CDR1 and CDR2: SGHRS, YFSETQ. This CDR3 has 13 residues. J lost 6 bases, V lost 0 bases, and 2 bases had no gene match. This chain's CDR3 is CASSLGQGFEQYF. The CDR3 DNA sequence: TGCGCCAGCAGCTTGGGACAGGGGTTCGAGCAGTACTTC.

The CDR3 DNA reads as TGTGCCAGCAGTTCCAGACAGGGGGCAGGAAATGAGCAGTTCTTC. It specifies CASSSRQGAGNEQFF. The chain recombines TRBV28 with TRBJ2-1, with TRBD1 matching 10 bases. Germline V gives CDR1 MDHEN, CDR2 SYDVKM. The CDR3 covers 15 residues. Trimming cost V 4 bases and J 7 bases; bases outside gene matches: 7.

A few counts support this clone. The CDR3 DNA is TGTGCCAGCAGACCCCGACAATTCTATACTAACTATGGCTACACCTTC. It is translated as CASRPRQFYTNYGYTF. The chain joins TRBV28 to TRBJ1-2; D gene unclear. This CDR3 is built from 16 residues. The germline CDR1 and CDR2 sequences are MDHEN and SYDVKM. V lost 6 bases to trimming and J lost 0 bases, with 17 bases between them.

A few counts support this clone. This chain links TRBV4-3 with TRBJ1-4; D is perhaps TRBD1 (5 bases). Germline V gene sequence: CDR1 LGHNA, CDR2 YSLEER. Trimming shortened V by 0 bases and J by 3 bases, and 11 bases separated the two germline ends. This CDR3 comprises 16 residues. CDR3 coding DNA: TGCGCCAGCAGCCAAGATCCGCAGGGCTCTAATGAAAAACTGTTTTTT. It encodes CASSQDPQGSNEKLFF.

The chain links TRBV6-5 to TRBJ1-5; TRBD1 aligns across 8 bases. The V gene's germline CDR1 is MNHEY and CDR2 SVGAGI. This CDR3 comprises 14 residues. Trimming at V came to 7 bases and at J to 2 bases, leaving 4 bases not matched to a gene. CDR3 in amino acids: CASTDRVGNQPQHF. In nucleotides, the CDR3 is TGTGCCAGCACGGACAGGGTTGGCAATCAGCCCCAGCATTTT.